Listed here are 28 T cell receptor beta chains from one sample, sequenced in a study of blood T cell repertoires in COVID-19 (dated by TCRdb to 2020 to 2021). Library generation was performed with the immunoSEQ multiplex PCR assay. Sourced from immuneACCESS, this table was stored by TCRdb with only in-frame sequences that have V and J called. A share of the clones is absent; for the studies checked, an unresolved V gene accounts for under half, and the remainder has no known explanation. In this sample the table shows approximately 220,000 clones, 80% to 90% of which occur a single time. Of the sample, roughly 2.6% is held by the ten largest clones. The sample taken for sequencing was peripheral blood. The receptors come from a man aged 45-65 years who had recovered from COVID-19.

This clone was recorded once. The V and J genes are TRBV7-8 and TRBJ2-7, with 9 bases that match TRBD2. In germline, CDR1 is SGHVS, CDR2 FQNEAQ. The V segment lost 5 bases and the J segment 6 bases; nucleotides outside the gene matches: 11. CDR3 length: 15 residues. CDR3 amino acids: CASSPRGSGSGEQYF. The CDR3 DNA is TGTGCCAGCAGCCCCCGGGGTAGCGGGAGTGGCGAGCAGTACTTC.

V and J are TRBV10-3 and TRBJ1-5; TRBD1 agrees at 7 bases. CDR3 length: 15 amino acids. Trimming at V came to 3 bases and at J to 6 bases, leaving 8 bases not matched to a gene. Germline CDR1 is ENHRY and CDR2 is SYGVKD. The CDR3 loop is CAISDIGGRSQPQHF. The CDR3 region has the DNA TGTGCCATCAGTGATATAGGGGGCCGGAGTCAGCCCCAGCATTTT.

The V call is TRBV7-9, the J call TRBJ2-3; tentative D call: TRBD2 (5 bases). Germline CDR1 reads SEHNR; CDR2 reads FQNEAQ (reference sequence). The CDR3 is 19 residues long. Trimming removed 5 bases at V and 2 bases at J, with 26 bases between. The CDR3 region is CASSPPFGLARADTDTQYF. The CDR3 bases are TGTGCCAGCAGCCCCCCCTTTGGCCTAGCACGCGCGGACACAGATACGCAGTATTTT.

The rearrangement links TRBV18 to TRBJ1-1; perhaps TRBD1 as D (5 bases). Per germline, CDR1 KGHSH and CDR2 LQKENI. V shed 0 bases and J shed 4 bases, with 9 bases lying between them. This CDR3 contains 14 residues. The CDR3 nucleotides are TGTGCCAGCTCACCACCTCCGGGGGGCACTGAAGCTTTCTTT. Amino acid sequence: CASSPPPGGTEAFF.

The J gene is TRBJ2-1, the V gene TRBV27; D possibly corresponds to TRBD2 (6 bases). V was pared by 10 bases and J by 3 bases, with 19 bases between. This CDR3 has 15 residues. Per germline, CDR1 MNHEY and CDR2 SMNVEV (reference sequence). The CDR3 region has the DNA TGTGCCACTCGGGTGCGGGAAACGGTCTACAATGAGCAGTTCTTC. It is translated as CATRVRETVYNEQFF.

The chain links TRBV5-1 to TRBJ2-7; 7 nucleotides match TRBD1. Looked up from germline, CDR1 is SGHRS and CDR2 is YFSETQ. V dropped 4 bases and J dropped 3; count of bases not matched to a gene: 7. This CDR3 has 14 amino acids. CDR3 sequence: CASSRDRDGYEQYF. CDR3 coding DNA: TGCGCCAGCAGCCGTGACAGGGATGGCTACGAGCAGTACTTC.

V gene TRBV18 combines with J gene TRBJ2-3; 8 bases match TRBD2. Looked up from germline, CDR1 is KGHSH and CDR2 is LQKENI. The CDR3 length is 14 residues. After removal of 6 bases from V and 5 bases from J, the junction contained 7 bases not matched to a gene. The CDR3 DNA follows: TGTGCCAGCTCGGTTGCGGGAGGTGGAGATACGCAGTATTTT. Its translation: CASSVAGGGDTQYF.

This chain joins TRBV4-1 and TRBJ1-5; D is uncertain. Trimming left V 0 bases short and J 5 bases short, with 14 bases between. This CDR3 contains 16 residues. Germline values: CDR1 MGHRA, CDR2 YSYEKL. CDR3 loop: CASSQDRKRAHQPQHF. As DNA, the CDR3 is TGCGCCAGCAGCCAAGATAGGAAGAGGGCTCATCAGCCCCAGCATTTT.

The chain joins TRBV6-5 to TRBJ2-7, with 11 positions matching TRBD1. This CDR3 has 14 residues. V was pared by 2 bases and J by 5 bases, with 2 bases of the junction left unmatched. Germline CDR1 and CDR2: MNHEY and SVGAGI. The CDR3 bases are TGTGCCAGCAGTTACCCGGGACAGGGGGACGAGCAGTACTTC. Encoded protein: CASSYPGQGDEQYF.

This clone was detected a few times. V is TRBV7-9 and J is TRBJ2-3; perhaps TRBD2 as D (6 bases). The V and J ends lost 1 base and 1 base respectively, with 15 bases between them. The length of the CDR3 is 17 residues. Germline loops: CDR1 SEHNR, CDR2 FQNEAQ (reference sequence). The CDR3 loop reads CASSLGTSFQGTDTQYF. CDR3 bases: TGTGCCAGCAGCTTAGGTACTAGCTTCCAAGGCACAGATACGCAGTATTTT. Variable domain in full (rest from reference TRBV7-9 and TRBJ2-3): DTGVSQNPRHKITKRGQNVTFRCDPISEHNRLYWYRQTLGQGPEFLTYFQNEAQLEKSRLLSDRFSAERPKGSFSTLEIQRTEQGDSAMYLCASSLGTSFQGTDTQYFGPGTRLTVL.

The rearrangement links TRBV7-9 to TRBJ2-2; the D is unclear. Germline V gene data show CDR1 as SEHNR and CDR2 as FQNEAQ (reference sequence). Trimming removed 1 base at V and 6 bases at J, with 9 bases between. The CDR3 is 14 residues long. CDR3 DNA: TGTGCCAGCAGCTTAGTTAGGCAGGCCGGGGAGCTGTTTTTT. Its translation: CASSLVRQAGELFF. Supplemented by reference TRBV7-9 and TRBJ2-2, the full variable domain reads DTGVSQNPRHKITKRGQNVTFRCDPISEHNRLYWYRQTLGQGPEFLTYFQNEAQLEKSRLLSDRFSAERPKGSFSTLEIQRTEQGDSAMYLCASSLVRQAGELFFGEGSRLTVL.

The rearrangement links TRBV5-1 to TRBJ2-3, with 9 bases aligning to TRBD2. CDR1 is SGHRS, CDR2 YFSETQ, per germline. The CDR3 totals 17 residues. Trimming cost V 0 bases and J 4 bases; bases outside gene matches: 9. This chain's CDR3 is CASSLGLGSGSPDTQYF. For the CDR3, the DNA is TGCGCCAGCAGCTTGGGCCTAGGTAGCGGGAGCCCAGATACGCAGTATTTT.

The genes are TRBV6-5 and TRBJ2-3; 9 positions match TRBD1. CDR1 and CDR2 from the germline V gene are MNHEY and SVGAGI. The CDR3 sequence is 15 residues long. V was pared by 6 bases and J by 4 bases, with 8 bases of the junction left unmatched. CDR3 amino acids: CASSNTGGIADTQYF. CDR3 DNA sequence: TGTGCCAGCAGCAATACAGGGGGCATCGCAGATACGCAGTATTTT.

This clone appeared once. This chain uses TRBV5-1 with TRBJ2-7; TRBD2 aligns across 12 bases. Germline CDR1 SGHRS, CDR2 YFSETQ. The CDR3 is 18 amino acids. Unmatched junction bases numbered 9, after V lost 2 bases and J lost 0 bases. The CDR3 loop is CASSFYRLAGVSSYEQYF. In DNA, the CDR3 is TGCGCCAGCAGCTTTTATAGACTAGCGGGAGTTTCCTCCTACGAGCAGTACTTC. Complete variable domain (other parts from reference TRBV5-1 and TRBJ2-7): KAGVTQTPRYLIKTRGQQVTLSCSPISGHRSVSWYQQTPGQGLQFLFEYFSETQRNKGNFPGRFSGRQFSNSRSEMNVSTLELGDSALYLCASSFYRLAGVSSYEQYFGPGTRLTVT.

The chain has TRBV28 and TRBJ1-2, with TRBD1 identical over 8 bases. V dropped 6 bases and J dropped 3; count of bases not matched to a gene: 9. The CDR3 runs 15 residues. Germline V gene sequence: CDR1 MDHEN, CDR2 SYDVKM. The CDR3 here is CASSSPTGVHYGYTF. The CDR3 region has the DNA TGTGCCAGCAGCTCTCCGACAGGGGTGCACTATGGCTACACCTTC.

J is TRBJ1-2 and V is TRBV19; 9 bases line up with TRBD1. Germline V lookup: CDR1 LNHDA, CDR2 SQIVND (reference sequence). The CDR3 length is 13 residues. The J segment lost 7 bases and the V segment lost 6 bases, leaving 6 bases of the junction unmatched. CDR3 coding DNA: TGTGCCAGTAGCCTCACAGGGGGCCGTGGCTACACCTTC. This encodes CASSLTGGRGYTF.

The sample holds a few counts of this clone. The rearrangement joins TRBV28 to TRBJ1-1, with D unclear. The CDR3 is 14 residues long. Trimming stripped 3 bases from V and 2 bases from J, with 10 bases between. Germline V gene lookup returns CDR1 MDHEN and CDR2 SYDVKM. CDR3 loop: CASSFGLPNTEAFF. CDR3 nucleotide sequence: TGTGCCAGCAGTTTTGGGCTTCCAAACACTGAAGCTTTCTTT.

This clone is a singleton in its sample. The chain has TRBV20-1 and TRBJ2-6; 9 nucleotides agree with TRBD1. This CDR3 spans 17 amino acids. The germline V gene encodes CDR1 DFQATT and CDR2 SNEGSKA (reference sequence). Germline trimming cut 3 bases from V and 1 base from J; bases unmatched to any gene: 7. The CDR3 bases are TGCAGTGCTAGTGGACAGGGGCGGATTTCTGGGGCCAACGTCCTGACTTTC. As protein: CSASGQGRISGANVLTF.

This chain joins TRBV9 and TRBJ2-3; 11 bases agree with TRBD2. Germline V gene data show CDR1 as SGDLS and CDR2 as YYNGEE. Trimming removed 2 bases from V and 6 bases from J; junction bases left unmatched: 8. The CDR3 spans 16 residues. CDR3 nucleotide sequence: TGTGCCAGCAGCGTGGGTAGCGGGAGGGTTTCGGATACGCAGTATTTT. Translation: CASSVGSGRVSDTQYF.

The rearrangement links TRBV6-5 to TRBJ2-1; 9 nucleotides match TRBD1. CDR1 MNHEY and CDR2 SVGAGI come from the germline V gene. The V and J ends lost 8 bases and 6 bases, in that order; junction bases with no gene match: 8. CDR3 size: 14 residues. In nucleotides, the CDR3 is TGTGCCAGCGGCCGGGACAGGGCAGGCAATGAGCAGTTCTTC. It codes for CASGRDRAGNEQFF.

The table lists this clone with a count of one. V and J are TRBV7-9 and TRBJ1-1; 10 nucleotides match TRBD1. This CDR3 has 15 residues. V shed 5 bases, J shed 1 base, and the junction held 4 bases outside the gene matches. Germline-derived CDR1 and CDR2 are SEHNR and FQNEAQ (reference sequence). CDR3 nucleotides: TGTGCCAGCAGCCACCGACAGGGGGCGAACACTGAAGCTTTCTTT. Its translation: CASSHRQGANTEAFF.

As concerns this clone: An end of the junction differs from the germline gene, which may be a read error. The chain is built from TRBV11-2 and TRBJ2-2; 13 nucleotides agree with TRBD2. The CDR3 covers 18 residues. Germline-derived CDR1 and CDR2 are SGHAT and FQNNGV. The CDR3 reads CASSIEEGLAGLGGELFF. CDR3 DNA: TGTGCCAGCAGCATAGAAGAGGGACTAGCGGGGTTGGGCGGGGAGCTGTTTTTT.

CDR3 DNA sequence: TGTGCCAGCAGCCGAGTTGGTGAGCAGTTCTTC. It encodes CASSRVGEQFF. This sequence joins TRBV3-1 (or the pseudogene TRBV3-2) and TRBJ2-1; no reliable D call. V was shortened by 4 bases and J by 9 bases, with 7 bases between the two germline ends. Germline CDR1 and CDR2: LGHDT and YNNKEL (reference sequence). This CDR3 has 11 residues.

This chain links TRBV9 with TRBJ2-1, with 11 bases that match TRBD2. CDR3 length: 16 amino acids. The germline V gene encodes CDR1 SGDLS and CDR2 YYNGEE. Trimming cost V 4 bases and J 9 bases; bases outside gene matches: 12. DNA of the CDR3: TGTGCCAGCAGCACCCGAGCTAGCGGGAGGCAGCTTGAGCAGTTCTTC. This encodes CASSTRASGRQLEQFF.

As regards this clone: The same CDR3 arises from other DNA sequences in this sample as well. DNA for the CDR3: TGTGCCAGCTCACCGACAGCCCTCGATCAGCCCCAGCATTTT. Amino acid sequence: CASSPTALDQPQHF. The J gene is TRBJ1-5, the V gene TRBV18; a possible D gene is TRBD1 (5 bases). With 3 bases removed from V and 5 bases from J, the gap between germline ends came to 11 bases. The germline gives CDR1 KGHSH, CDR2 LQKENI. The CDR3 is made up of 14 amino acids.

The chain joins TRBV7-9 to TRBJ2-7; D not certain. Germline lookup yields CDR1 SEHNR and CDR2 FQNEAQ (reference sequence). Trimming stripped 5 bases from V and 1 base from J, with 15 bases between. The CDR3 consists of 15 residues. This chain's CDR3 is CASSQDKGRSYEQYF. The CDR3 nucleotides read TGTGCCAGCAGCCAAGACAAAGGTAGATCCTACGAGCAGTACTTC.

The J gene is TRBJ1-1, the V gene TRBV5-4; TRBD1 aligns across 9 bases. The V segment lost 7 bases and the J segment 5 bases; nucleotides outside the gene matches: 9. The CDR3 is 14 residues long. Germline V gene sequence: CDR1 SGHNT, CDR2 YYREEE (reference sequence). CDR3: CASARWDRETEAFF. CDR3 nucleotide sequence: TGTGCCAGCGCCCGGTGGGACAGGGAAACTGAAGCTTTCTTT.

The CDR3 sequence: CASSEVDRGHSEKLFF. CDR3 nucleotides: TGTGCCAGCAGTGAAGTCGACAGGGGGCATTCTGAAAAACTGTTTTTT. V gene TRBV25-1 combines with J gene TRBJ1-4; TRBD1 agrees at 10 bases. With V trimmed by 2 bases and J by 7 bases, 7 bases remained unmatched. Per germline, CDR1 MGHDK and CDR2 SYGVNS. There are 16 residues in the CDR3.